The clone carrying this T cell receptor (beta chain) was observed at least ten times. Unmatched junction bases numbered 2, after V lost 0 bases and J lost 4 bases. Germline CDR1 is SGHRS and CDR2 is YFSETQ. CDR3 length: 14 residues. This specimen comes from a study of patients and donors after allogeneic stem cell transplantation. One entry per CDR3 protein results from TCRdb running MiXCR on the RT-PCR reads. The top ten clones hold 5.5% to 6.5% of a sample with roughly 960,000 distinct CDR3 sequences, approximately 18% of them seen once. The material sequenced was blood, either unsorted or a sorted T cell fraction (not recorded which). V and J are TRBV5-1 and TRBJ2-5, with 8 bases lining up with TRBD1. This TCR was sampled from a human donor who was either an allogeneic HSCT recipient or a stem cell or donor lymphocyte infusion donor (not recorded which). It is not recorded whose cells these are; they may come from a transplant donor. CDR3 DNA: TGCGCCAGCAGCTTGGGGACAGGGTCAGAGACCCAGTACTTC. Translated: CASSLGTGSETQYF.